The clone carrying this T cell receptor (beta chain) was detected only a few times. The CDR3 runs 16 residues. Deletions cut 7 bases from V and 4 bases from J, with 17 bases between. The germline gives CDR1 SGHTA, CDR2 FQGNSA. The entry originates in a study of T cell repertoires in cytomegalovirus infection. Overall study: Public TCR beta signatures indicated both CMV infection and matching HLA type.

MiXCR, applied by TCRdb to the reads, yields one record per CDR3 protein. The sample carries some 440,000 distinct CDR3 sequences, roughly a third recorded once. The sample consisted of PBMCs. The chain joins TRBV7-2 to TRBJ1-6; D is undetermined. This TCR was sampled from a human donor in good health (CMV status not recorded). Some clones in this sample may be carry-over from other donors' samples. CDR3 sequence (DNA): TGTGCCAGCACCGACCCCACACCGGCGTATAATTCACCCCTCCACTTT. Translating gives CASTDPTPAYNSPLHF.